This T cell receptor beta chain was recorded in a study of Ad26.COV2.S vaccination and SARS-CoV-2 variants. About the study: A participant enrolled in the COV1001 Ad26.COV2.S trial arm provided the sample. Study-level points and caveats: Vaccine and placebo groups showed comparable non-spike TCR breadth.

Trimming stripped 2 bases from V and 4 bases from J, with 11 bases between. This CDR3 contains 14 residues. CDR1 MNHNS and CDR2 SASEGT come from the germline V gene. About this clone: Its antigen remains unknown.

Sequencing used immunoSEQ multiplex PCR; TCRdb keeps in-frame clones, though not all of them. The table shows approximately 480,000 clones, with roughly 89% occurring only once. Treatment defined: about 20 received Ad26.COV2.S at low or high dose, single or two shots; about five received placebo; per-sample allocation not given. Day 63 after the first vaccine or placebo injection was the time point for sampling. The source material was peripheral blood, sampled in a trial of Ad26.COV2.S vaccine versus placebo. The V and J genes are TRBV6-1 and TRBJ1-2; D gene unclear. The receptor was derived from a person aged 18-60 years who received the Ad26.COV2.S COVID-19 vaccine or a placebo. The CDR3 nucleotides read TGTGCCAGCAGTGAAATTTCTGTCGGCTATGGCTACACCTTC. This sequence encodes CASSEISVGYGYTF.